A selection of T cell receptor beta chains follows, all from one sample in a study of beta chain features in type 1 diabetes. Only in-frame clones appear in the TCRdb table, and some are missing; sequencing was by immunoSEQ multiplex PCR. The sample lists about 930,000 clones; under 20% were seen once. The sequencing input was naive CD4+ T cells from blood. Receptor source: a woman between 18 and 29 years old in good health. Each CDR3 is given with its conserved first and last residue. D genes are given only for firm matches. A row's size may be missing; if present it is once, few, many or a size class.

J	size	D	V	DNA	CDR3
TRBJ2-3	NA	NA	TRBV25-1	TGTGCCAGCAGTAGACTCCTTAGCACAGATACGCAGTATTTT	CASSRLLSTDTQYF
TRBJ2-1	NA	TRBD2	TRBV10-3	TGTGCCATCAGACAGACTAGCGGGAGGGCCAAGTCCTACAATGAGCAGTTCTTC	CAIRQTSGRAKSYNEQFF
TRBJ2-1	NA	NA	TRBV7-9	TGTGCCAGCAGCCATACACAGTATGAGCAGTTCTTC	CASSHTQYEQFF
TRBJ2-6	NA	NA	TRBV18	TGTGCCAGCTCACCCCCCGGGGGTCTCTCGGGGGCCAACGTCCTGACTTTC	CASSPPGGLSGANVLTF
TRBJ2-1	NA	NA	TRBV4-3	TGCGCCAGCAGCCAAGATATGTTCAATGAGCAGTTCTTC	CASSQDMFNEQFF
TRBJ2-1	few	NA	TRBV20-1	TGCAGCCAAAAGGATGTCAATGAGCAGTTCTTC	CSQKDVNEQFF
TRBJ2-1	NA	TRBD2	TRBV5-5	TGTGCCAGCAGCTTGGGGGTTGCGGGAGTAGGGTCCAATGAGCAGTTCTTC	CASSLGVAGVGSNEQFF
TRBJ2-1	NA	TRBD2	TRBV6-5	TGTGCCAGCCGTGCGGGGGGTTGGGGGGAGCAGTTCTTC	CASRAGGWGEQFF
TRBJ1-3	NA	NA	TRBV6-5	TGTGCCAGCAGTTACCAGGGCGCTGGAAACACCATATATTTT	CASSYQGAGNTIYF
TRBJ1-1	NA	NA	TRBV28	TGTGCCAGCGGGAGGGAGGGTAACACTGAAGCTTTCTTT	CASGREGNTEAFF
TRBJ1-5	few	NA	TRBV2	TGTGCCAGCAGTTATCAGGGTGGCAATCAGCCCCAGCATTTT	CASSYQGGNQPQHF
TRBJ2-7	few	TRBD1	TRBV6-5	TGTGCCAGCAGTTACTATGTGGGACAGGGCTACGAGCAGTACTTC	CASSYYVGQGYEQYF
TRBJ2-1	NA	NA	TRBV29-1	TGCAGCGTTGAACCTGGGAGATCGAGCAATGAGCAGTTCTTC	CSVEPGRSSNEQFF
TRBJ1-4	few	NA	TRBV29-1	TGCAGCGCTCAGGGTAGTCCTAATGAAAAACTGTTTTTT	CSAQGSPNEKLFF
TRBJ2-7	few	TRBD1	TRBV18	TGTGCCAGCTCACCTGGACAGGGGAGAGCCTACGAGCAGTACTTC	CASSPGQGRAYEQYF
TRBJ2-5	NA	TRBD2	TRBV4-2	TGTGCCAGCAGCCCCAACCCTGAAGTAGCGGGAGGGGGGGAGACCCAGTACTTC	CASSPNPEVAGGGETQYF
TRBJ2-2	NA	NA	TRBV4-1	TGCGCCAGCAGCCAAGGGAGTAACACCGGGGAGCTGTTTTTT	CASSQGSNTGELFF
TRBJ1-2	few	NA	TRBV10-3	TGTGCCATCGAGTCTAACTATGGCTACACCTTC	CAIESNYGYTF
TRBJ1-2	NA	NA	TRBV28	TGTGCCAGCAGTTTGCAGGGGAGCTATGGCTACACCTTC	CASSLQGSYGYTF
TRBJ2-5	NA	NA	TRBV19	TGTGCCAGTAGTAGGGGGGGCCGCCAAGAGACCCAGTACTTC	CASSRGGRQETQYF
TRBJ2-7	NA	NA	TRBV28	TGTGCCAGCAGAACAGGGATCTCCTACGAGCAGTACTTC	CASRTGISYEQYF
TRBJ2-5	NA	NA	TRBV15	TGTGCCACCAGCAGAGGGTCGGAGACCCAGTACTTC	CATSRGSETQYF
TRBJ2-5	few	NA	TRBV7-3	TGTGCCAGCAGCTTCGGCCGGCGGGAGACCCAGTACTTC	CASSFGRRETQYF
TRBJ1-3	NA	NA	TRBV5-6	TGTGCCAGCAGCTTGTGGGGAGGGGATAGCTCTGGAAACACCATATATTTT	CASSLWGGDSSGNTIYF